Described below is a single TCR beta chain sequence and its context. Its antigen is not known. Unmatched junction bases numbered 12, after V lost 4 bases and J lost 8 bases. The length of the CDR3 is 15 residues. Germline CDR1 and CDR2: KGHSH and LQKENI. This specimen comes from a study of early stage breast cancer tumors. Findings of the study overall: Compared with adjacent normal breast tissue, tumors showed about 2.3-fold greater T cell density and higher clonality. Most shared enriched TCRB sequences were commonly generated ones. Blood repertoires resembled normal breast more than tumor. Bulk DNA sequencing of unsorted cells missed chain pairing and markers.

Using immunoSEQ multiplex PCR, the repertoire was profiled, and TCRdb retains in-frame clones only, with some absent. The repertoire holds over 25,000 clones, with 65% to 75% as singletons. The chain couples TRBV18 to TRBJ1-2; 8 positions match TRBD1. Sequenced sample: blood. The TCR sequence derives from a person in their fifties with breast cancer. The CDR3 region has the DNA TGTGCCAGCTCACTACTCAACCAGGGGGCGGAAGGCTACACCTTC. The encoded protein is CASSLLNQGAEGYTF. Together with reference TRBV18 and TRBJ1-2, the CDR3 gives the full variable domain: NAGVMQNPRHLVRRRGQEARLRCSPMKGHSHVYWYRQLPEEGLKFMVYLQKENIIDESGMPKERFSAEFPKEGPSILRIQQVVRGDSAAYFCASSLLNQGAEGYTFGSGTRLTVV.